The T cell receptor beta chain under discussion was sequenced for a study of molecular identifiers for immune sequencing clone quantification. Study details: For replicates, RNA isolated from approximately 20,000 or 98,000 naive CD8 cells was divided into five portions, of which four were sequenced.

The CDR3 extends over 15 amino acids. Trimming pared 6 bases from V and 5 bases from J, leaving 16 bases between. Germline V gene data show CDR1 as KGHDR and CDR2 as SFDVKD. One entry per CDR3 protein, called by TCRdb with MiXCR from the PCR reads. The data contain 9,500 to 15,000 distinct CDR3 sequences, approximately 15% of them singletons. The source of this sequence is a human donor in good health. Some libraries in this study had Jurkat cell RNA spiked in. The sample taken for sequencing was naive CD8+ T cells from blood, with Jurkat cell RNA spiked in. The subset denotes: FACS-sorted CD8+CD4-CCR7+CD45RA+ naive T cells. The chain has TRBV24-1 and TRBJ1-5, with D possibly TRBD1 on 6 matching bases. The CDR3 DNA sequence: TGTGCCACCAGTACCAGGTACGGGGGCGATCAGCCCCAGCATTTT. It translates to CATSTRYGGDQPQHF.